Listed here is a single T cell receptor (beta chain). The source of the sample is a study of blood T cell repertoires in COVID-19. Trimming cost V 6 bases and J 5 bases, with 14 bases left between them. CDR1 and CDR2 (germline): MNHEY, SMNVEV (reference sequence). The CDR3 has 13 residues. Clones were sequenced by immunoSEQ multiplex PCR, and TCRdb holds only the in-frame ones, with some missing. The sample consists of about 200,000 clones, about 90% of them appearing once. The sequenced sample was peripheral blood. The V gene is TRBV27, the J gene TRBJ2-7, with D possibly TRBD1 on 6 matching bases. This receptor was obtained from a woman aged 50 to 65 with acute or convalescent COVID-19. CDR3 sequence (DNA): TGTGCCAGCAGCGGCCGGGACAACCACGAGCAGTACTTC. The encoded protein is CASSGRDNHEQYF.